This note documents a single TCR beta chain sequence. This specimen comes from a study of blood T cell repertoires in COVID-19. On the study more broadly: The origin of the acute and convalescent COVID-19 samples was the United States, Italy and Spain. The cDNA or gDNA used as material had been derived from T cells, B-cell-depleted T cells, or PBMCs.

Per the authors' pipeline: Reference gene primers were amplified, and this amplification served to estimate nucleated cell counts. Produced via immunoSEQ multiplex PCR; TCRdb's table is partial and in-frame only. Clone size and the V and J calls come from that table; the DNA yielded D and trimming. This table holds roughly 62,000 clones, around 87% found once. The CDR3 totals 16 residues. The germline gives CDR1 MDHEN, CDR2 SYDVKM. Unmatched junction bases numbered 15, after V lost 8 bases and J lost 5 bases. This receptor was obtained from a human donor with active COVID-19. The donor label of this sample is uncertain. Sequenced sample: peripheral blood. The chain uses TRBV28 and TRBJ1-3, with 7 bases aligning to TRBD1. The CDR3 protein is CASGGSRAGGRNTIYF. In nucleotides, the CDR3 is TGTGCCAGCGGTGGATCACGTGCAGGGGGGAGAAACACCATATATTTT.